Sequencing of this T cell receptor beta chain was carried out in a study of blood T cell repertoires in COVID-19. Clones were sequenced by immunoSEQ multiplex PCR, and TCRdb holds only the in-frame ones, with some missing. In the table there are about 280,000 clones, 90% of which are singletons. The clonotype was recovered from a young woman with acute COVID-19. The specimen was PBMCs or T cells enriched from blood (not recorded which).

Written as DNA, the CDR3 is TGTGCCAGCAGACCCCGGGGGGAGTGGACCTACGAGCAGTACTTC. This translates into CASRPRGEWTYEQYF. This chain uses TRBV7-9 with TRBJ2-7; 7 nucleotides match TRBD2. The CDR3 covers 15 residues. With 6 bases clipped from V and 2 bases from J, the junction kept 10 bases outside the gene matches. Germline V CDR1 and CDR2: SEHNR, FQNEAQ (reference sequence).